The present entry profiles one TCR beta chain with its context. What this receptor recognizes is not known. Base qualities are not recorded, but no much larger clone differs from it by a single base. This entry belongs to a study of blood T cell repertoires in COVID-19 (dated by TCRdb to the early 2020s). Broadly, across the study: Samples covering the acute and convalescent phases of COVID-19 were provided by collaborators in the United States, Italy and Spain. The prospective study material was composed of cDNA or gDNA derived from T cells, B-cell-depleted T cells, or PBMCs. Deeply sampled blood TCRbeta repertoires from subjects exposed to, actively infected with, or recovered from COVID-19 were included in the dataset. A freely available public database, intended as a resource for researchers studying the immune response to SARS-CoV-2, is where the repertoires were released. The samples were drawn from the first 160 participants of the ongoing ImmuneRACE study and from 1,200 or so subjects provided by 6 global collaborators. A de-identified subject ID, COVID-19 status, age in years and sex were almost always included in the sample metadata. Where available, HLA class I and class II types were obtained from metadata supplied by the sample provider rather than from assay-based typing. Broad study findings and their caveats: The quantity of clinical and demographic metadata differed by source and by participant and was supplied without curation.

TCRbeta CDR3 regions were amplified from genomic DNA using the immunoSEQ Assay, a bias-controlled multiplex PCR. On the authors' methods: Within the assay, amplification of reference gene primers was used to estimate how many nucleated cells each sample contained. To quantify the absolute abundance of each unique TCRbeta CDR3 rearrangement, sequence reads were collapsed and filtered. Productive Simpson clonality was computed per sample as the square root of Simpson's diversity index over productive rearrangements. TCRdb carries this immuneACCESS record with in-frame sequences only. Its versions omit some clonotypes, under half of them owing to an unresolved V gene in the studies checked, with the rest unexplained. The V and J calls and clone size are taken from that table; D and trimming were inferred from the DNA. This sample gives some 270,000 clones in total; around 88% of them show up just once. The ten largest clones capture around 0.84% of the sample.

Measured from the cysteine to the phenylalanine, the CDR3 is 13 residues long. This entry keeps only the CDR3 DNA: 39 bases, framed from base 1. Looking up the germline V gene yields CDR1 SGHVS and CDR2 FQNEAQ. A distance of 15 bases separates the germline ends of V and J, which lose 5 bases and 7 bases respectively. Whole blood was collected in K2EDTA tubes by collaborating institutions according to the institutions' own protocols. For TCRbeta analysis, collaborators shipped samples as frozen whole blood, isolated PBMCs, or DNA extracted from either of those sample types. The source material was peripheral blood. The source of this sequence is a man aged 25-40 years with acute or convalescent COVID-19. This chain joins TRBV7-8 to TRBJ2-7; TRBD1 is a weak D gene call, 6 bases matching. The CDR3 corresponds to CASSTRTVREQYF. The nucleotide sequence is given as TGTGCCAGCAGCACCCGGACAGTGAGGGAGCAGTACTTC.